These T cell receptor beta chains were read from a single sample in a study of shared clonotypes between healthy human individuals. Assay used: immunoSEQ multiplex PCR; TCRdb lists only in-frame clones, some missing. The top ten hold 0.4% to 0.55% of the sample, which has some 1.5 million clones, nearly 99% seen once. Sequenced material: naive CD4+ T cells sorted from blood. The receptor source for this set is a man aged 25 to 40 in good health. Each CDR3 is given without its conserved first and last residue. Size is stated for part of the rows, as once, few or many counts, or as a class when the clone is expanded.

size,J,V,CDR3
once,TRBJ1-2,TRBV7-8,ASSLGWRGPGYGYT
NA,TRBJ1-4,TRBV7-6,ASSPRTGVDEKLF
NA,TRBJ1-1,TRBV29-1,SVGWTGGRNTEAF
once,TRBJ1-1,TRBV5-1,ASSPSILQGAPVEAF
NA,TRBJ2-5,TRBV5-1,ASSMTVSSKKTQY
NA,TRBJ2-3,TRBV5-6,ASSLYVTDTQY
NA,TRBJ2-7,TRBV28,ASSLERLAVSLGYEQY
NA,TRBJ1-2,TRBV19,ASSPITVYGYT
NA,TRBJ2-2,TRBV19,ASSLLAANTGELF
NA,TRBJ2-1,TRBV27,ASSFGQGDPNEQF
NA,TRBJ2-3,TRBV4-1,ASSQTGIGTDTQY
NA,TRBJ2-1,TRBV5-4,ASSLRASGVYNEQF
once,TRBJ2-7,TRBV29-1,SVSSGSDYEQY
NA,TRBJ1-1,TRBV30,AWRGGIGVNTEAF
once,TRBJ1-5,TRBV6-1,ASSEGGGPNQPQH